This T cell receptor (beta chain) is drawn from a study of regulatory T cells in long-lasting Graves disease. Study-level background: Graves' disease counted as persistent after over 5 years of antithyroid drugs with positive TSH receptor antibodies. Points from the study as a whole: Under persistent disease, TRBV28, TRBJ1-2 and TRBJ2-5 were used preferentially.

Time point: persistent/refractory GD, antithyroid drugs over 5 years with positive TRAb. The TCR library used RNA extracted from PBMCs. An endocrinology department in Xi'an, China, supplied the patients. Tubes containing EDTA received around 9.9 milliliters of drawn peripheral blood. This clonotype came up many times. Its antigen is unidentified. The TCR beta library used iRepertoire HTBI primers with Arm-PCR amplification of CDR3. TCRdb redid the calling of the multiplex PCR reads with MiXCR, one entry per CDR3 protein. The sample carries 450,000 or so distinct CDR3 sequences, around 20% recorded once. The germline V and J ends were trimmed by 2 bases and 0 bases, with 7 bases remaining between them. The CDR3 is 14 residues long. Germline CDR1 MDHEN, CDR2 SYDVKM.

Sequencing used peripheral blood mononuclear cells (PBMCs), obtained when the disease was refractory, from a patient treated with antithyroid drugs. The J gene is TRBJ1-2, the V gene TRBV28; D is uncertain. The sequence came from a female donor with Graves disease. In DNA, the CDR3 is TGTGCCAGCAGTTTAGAGACACCTAACTATGGCTACACCTTC. Its protein is CASSLETPNYGYTF.